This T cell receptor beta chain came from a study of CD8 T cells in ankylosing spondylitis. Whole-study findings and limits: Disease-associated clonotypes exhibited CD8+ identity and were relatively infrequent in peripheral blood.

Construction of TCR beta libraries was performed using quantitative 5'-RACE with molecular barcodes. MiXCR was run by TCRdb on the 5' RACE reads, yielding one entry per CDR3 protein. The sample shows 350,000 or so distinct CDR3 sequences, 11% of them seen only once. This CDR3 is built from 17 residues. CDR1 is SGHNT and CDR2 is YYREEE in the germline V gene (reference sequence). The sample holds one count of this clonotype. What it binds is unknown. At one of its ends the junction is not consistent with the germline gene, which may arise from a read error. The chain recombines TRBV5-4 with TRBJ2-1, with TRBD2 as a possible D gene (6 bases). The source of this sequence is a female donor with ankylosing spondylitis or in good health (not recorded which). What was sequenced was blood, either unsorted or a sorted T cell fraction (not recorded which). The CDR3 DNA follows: TGTGCCATCAGCTTCTGGCGGGGCGCCCGCTCCTACAATGAGCAGTTCTTC. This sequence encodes CAISFWRGARSYNEQFF.